This T cell receptor (beta chain) was obtained from a study of T cell responses to AZD1222 COVID-19 vaccine. This clone was counted once. TCRdb's copy holds only in-frame clones and misses some; the assay was immunoSEQ multiplex PCR. Of about 200,000 clones in the sample, around 94% are singletons; the top ten hold approximately 1.5%. The CDR3 is 15 residues long. Germline values: CDR1 SGHNT, CDR2 YYREEE (reference sequence). V gave up 0 bases and J gave up 9 bases, with 19 bases separating them. Material: peripheral blood, obtained 28 days after the second dose of the MenACWY control vaccine. The V call is TRBV5-4, the J call TRBJ2-7; weak D call: TRBD2 (8 bases). The receptor was derived from an adult who received the MenACWY meningococcal vaccine as a control. CDR3 DNA sequence: TGTGCCAGCAGCTTGGCCGGGAGGGGGCATAGGTTGCAGTACTTC. Its translation is CASSLAGRGHRLQYF.